Presented here are 31 T cell receptor beta chains from one specimen sequenced in a study of T cells after yellow fever vaccination. MiXCR, run by TCRdb on the 5' RACE reads, gives a single entry per CDR3 protein. The sample has 150,000 to 200,000 distinct CDR3 sequences; 11% are singletons. The sequencing here drew on CD8+ T cells sorted from PBMCs, taken 15 days after the yellow fever booster vaccination. Every receptor here comes from a man younger than 35 who received the YFV17D yellow fever vaccine.

This clonotype was counted only a few times. The rearrangement joins TRBV7-3 to TRBJ2-7; no firm D call. Germline V gene data show CDR1 as SGHTA and CDR2 as FQGTGA. The CDR3 extends over 13 amino acids. This CDR3 reads CASSQTGQIKDDV. CDR3 nucleotide sequence: TGTGCCAGCAGCCAAACTGGTCAGATTAAGGATGACGTC.

This clonotype has only a few counts. The gene calls are TRBV27 and TRBJ2-3; 8 bases align to TRBD2. The CDR3 covers 14 residues. V was pared by 3 bases and J by 5 bases, with 4 bases of the junction left unmatched. Germline V CDR1 and CDR2: MNHEY, SMNVEV (reference sequence). CDR3 DNA sequence: TGTGCCAGCAGTTTTGGGCTAGCGGGAGATACGCAGTATTTT. Amino acids: CASSFGLAGDTQYF.

The V call is TRBV29-1, the J call TRBJ1-1, with D uncertain. Between the trimmed V and J ends, which lost 3 bases and 0 bases, there was a span of 11 bases. The CDR3 length is 14 residues. Germline-derived CDR1 and CDR2 are SQVTM and ANQGSEA. CDR3 nucleotides: TGCAGCGTTGAGGGGAACTCAATGAACACTGAAGCTTTCTTT. It translates to CSVEGNSMNTEAFF.

V gene TRBV2 combines with J gene TRBJ2-3, with 10 bases fitting TRBD2. The CDR3 loop spans 14 amino acids. Looked up from germline, CDR1 is SNHLY and CDR2 is FYNNEI. V trimming: 6 bases; J trimming: 4 bases; junction bases outside the gene matches: 4. This CDR3 reads CASRIAGGPDTQYF. DNA of the CDR3: TGTGCCAGCAGAATAGCGGGGGGACCAGATACGCAGTATTTT.

This clonotype was picked up a small number of times. The chain couples TRBV7-2 to TRBJ2-7; the D is unclear. V was clipped by 5 bases and J by 3 bases, with 11 bases between them. The CDR3 is 13 residues long. Germline V CDR1 and CDR2: SGHTA, FQGNSA. The CDR3 DNA reads as TGTGCCAGCAGCCCAGACCTGCGCTACGAGCAGTACTTC. The encoded protein is CASSPDLRYEQYF.

The V gene is TRBV7-9, the J gene TRBJ2-7, with D perhaps matching TRBD2 (5 bases). Germline CDR1 reads SEHNR; CDR2 reads FQNEAQ (reference sequence). This CDR3 spans 16 amino acids. V was clipped by 4 bases and J by 0 bases, with 16 bases between them. The CDR3 spells CASSSPTTSSSYEQYV. The CDR3 DNA is TGTGCCAGCAGCTCACCGACTACCTCGAGCTCCTACGAGCAGTACGTC.

The rearrangement joins TRBV7-9 to TRBJ2-1; perhaps D is TRBD1 or TRBD2 (5 bases each). The CDR3 is made up of 13 amino acids. The germline V gene has CDR1 SEHNR and CDR2 FQNEAQ (reference sequence). Deletions cut 5 bases from V and 4 bases from J, with 9 bases between. For the CDR3, the DNA is TGTGCCAGCAGCATGAGGGGATACAATGAGCAGTTCTTC. Translating gives CASSMRGYNEQFF.

The chain carries TRBV2 and TRBJ2-1, with D perhaps being TRBD1 or TRBD2 (6 bases each). This CDR3 has 17 amino acids. Germline lookup yields CDR1 SNHLY and CDR2 FYNNEI. Trimming stripped 2 bases from V and 4 bases from J, with 18 bases between. In nucleotides, the CDR3 is TGTGCCAGCAGTGAATATACAGGACGGGGGCTATACAATGAGCAGTTCTTC. This translates into CASSEYTGRGLYNEQFF. The full variable domain, its missing parts supplied by reference TRBV2 and TRBJ2-1, is EPEVTQTPSHQVTQMGQEVILRCVPISNHLYFYWYRQILGQKVEFLVSFYNNEISEKSEIFDDQFSVERPDGSNFTLKIRSTKLEDSAMYFCASSEYTGRGLYNEQFFGPGTRLTVL.

The genes are TRBV27 and TRBJ2-2; D gene ambiguous. This CDR3 region has 15 residues. CDR1 and CDR2 from the germline V gene are MNHEY and SMNVEV (reference sequence). V lost 1 base and J 4 bases, leaving 10 bases between the germline ends. CDR3 nucleotides: TGTGCCAGCAGTTTATTTCCTTCTGGCACCGGGGAGCTGTTTTTT. The encoded protein is CASSLFPSGTGELFF.

The CDR3 is CASSLGQGGNTEAFF. CDR3 sequence (DNA): TGTGCCAGCAGCCTCGGACAGGGAGGGAACACTGAAGCTTTCTTT. The gene calls are TRBV7-7 and TRBJ1-1, with TRBD1 identical over 8 bases. The germline V gene has CDR1 SSHAT and CDR2 FNYEAQ (reference sequence). V lost 5 bases to trimming and J lost 1 base; unmatched junction nucleotides: 6. The CDR3 has 15 residues.

This clonotype was counted once. The chain links TRBV4-1 to TRBJ2-3, with D possibly being TRBD1 (5 bases). This CDR3 is 15 amino acids long. Germline CDR1 and CDR2: MGHRA and YSYEKL. V was shortened by 0 bases and J by 1 base, with 8 bases between the two germline ends. In nucleotides, the CDR3 is TGCGCCAGCAGCCAAGATCAGGGCGGCACAGATACGCAGTATTTT. Translation: CASSQDQGGTDTQYF.

The J gene is TRBJ2-2, the V gene TRBV23-1, with D hard to call. TRBV23-1 has ORF status, its function being uncertain. V lost 3 bases and J 6 bases, leaving 8 bases between the germline ends. There are 13 residues in the CDR3. CDR3 loop: CASSHKCPGELFF. In nucleotides, the CDR3 is TGCGCCAGCAGTCACAAGTGTCCCGGGGAGCTGTTTTTT.

This chain uses TRBV6-1 with TRBJ1-5; 9 bases are a match to TRBD1. J gave up 5 bases and V 1 base, and 9 bases lay outside the gene matches. In germline, CDR1 is MNHNS, CDR2 SASEGT. The CDR3 sequence is 17 residues long. CDR3 sequence (DNA): TGTGCCAGCAGTGAAGATTATGGGACAGGGCGGGATCAGCCCCAGCATTTT. It is translated as CASSEDYGTGRDQPQHF.

This clonotype was seen only a few times. The chain couples TRBV7-9 to TRBJ1-1; D is possibly TRBD1 (6 bases). CDR1 and CDR2 from the germline V gene are SEHNR and FQNEAQ (reference sequence). There are 13 residues in the CDR3. V gave up 6 bases and J gave up 6 bases, with 14 bases separating them. CDR3 region: CASRYAGVPEAFF. The CDR3 DNA follows: TGTGCCAGCAGATACGCAGGGGTCCCTGAAGCTTTCTTT.

V is TRBV27 and J is TRBJ2-7, with TRBD1 matching 7 bases. V shed 3 bases and J 3 bases; nucleotides not matched to a gene: 11. The CDR3 has 16 amino acids. CDR1 is MNHEY and CDR2 is SMNVEV in the germline V gene (reference sequence). CDR3 loop: CASSFPARDRDYEQYV. CDR3 nucleotides: TGTGCCAGCAGTTTCCCCGCTCGGGACAGAGACTACGAGCAGTACGTC.

This clonotype occurred a few times. This chain joins TRBV10-1 and TRBJ2-7; 8 nucleotides align to TRBD1. From germline, CDR1 is WNHNN and CDR2 SYGVQD (reference sequence). The CDR3 length is 15 residues. V gave up 3 bases and J gave up 4 bases; unmatched junction bases: 8. CDR3 nucleotides: TGCGCCAGCAGTGACACGAGGACAGGGTTGTACGAGCAGTACTTC. It yields the protein CASSDTRTGLYEQYF.

The rearrangement links TRBV5-1 to TRBJ2-3; TRBD2 matches at 8 bases. Germline CDR1 is SGHRS and CDR2 is YFSETQ. The CDR3 length is 16 residues. V shed 4 bases and J 4 bases; nucleotides not matched to a gene: 11. CDR3: CASSPGTSLGSDTQYF. The CDR3 coding sequence is TGCGCCAGCAGCCCTGGGACTAGTCTTGGGTCAGATACGCAGTATTTT.

This clonotype has just a few counts. The genes are TRBV6-1 and TRBJ2-1; either TRBD1 or TRBD2 may fit D (5 bases each). This CDR3 has 12 residues. CDR1 is MNHNS, CDR2 SASEGT, per germline. V was pared by 8 bases and J by 12 bases, with 17 bases between. The DNA for the CDR3 is TGTGCCAGCTGGGACCTGTCCCCGGCGCAGTTCTTC. Its translation is CASWDLSPAQFF.

The V and J genes are TRBV4-3 and TRBJ2-7; D ambiguous. This CDR3 is 13 amino acids long. Deletions cut 1 base from V and 2 bases from J, with 6 bases between. Per the germline V gene, CDR1 is LGHNA and CDR2 is YSLEER. For the CDR3, the DNA is TGCGCCAGCAGCCAAGGCCCGGCCTACGAGCAGTACTTC. Its translation is CASSQGPAYEQYF.

The chain uses TRBV2 and TRBJ1-5; D call uncertain. The V and J ends lost 1 base and 0 bases respectively, with 4 bases between them. The CDR3 has 14 residues. CDR1 and CDR2 from the germline V gene are SNHLY and FYNNEI. Here the CDR3 DNA reads TGTGCCAGCAGTGAAGGGGATAGCAATCAGCCCCAGCATTTT. Translated, it gives CASSEGDSNQPQHF.

V gene TRBV4-3 combines with J gene TRBJ1-4, with D perhaps matching TRBD1 (6 bases). The CDR3 has 15 residues. Looked up from germline, CDR1 is LGHNA and CDR2 is YSLEER. V shed 1 base and J shed 5 bases, with 11 bases lying between them. This chain's CDR3 is CASSQAWGRNEKLFF. Here the CDR3 DNA reads TGCGCCAGCAGCCAAGCTTGGGGGCGGAATGAAAAACTGTTTTTT.

This clonotype occurred a few times. This chain's CDR3 is CASSFGTGTEAFF. The CDR3 DNA reads TGTGCCAGCAGTTTTGGAACCGGGACGGAAGCTTTCTTT. This chain links TRBV6-5 with TRBJ1-1, with D perhaps TRBD1 (5 bases). This CDR3 spans 13 amino acids. CDR1 MNHEY and CDR2 SVGAGI come from the germline V gene. V lost 4 bases to trimming and J lost 8 bases, with 14 bases between them.

The CDR3 nucleotides read TGCAGTGGGACCGCCGAGGTTCGGACAGGGGAAGCTTTCTTT. As protein: CSGTAEVRTGEAFF. This sequence joins TRBV20-1 and TRBJ1-1, with 8 bases matching TRBD1. CDR3 length: 14 amino acids. CDR1 and CDR2 from the germline V gene are DFQATT and SNEGSKA (reference sequence). After removal of 7 bases from V and 8 bases from J, the junction contained 15 bases not matched to a gene.

This chain links TRBV19 with TRBJ1-2; D might be TRBD1 (5 bases). Germline V gene sequence: CDR1 LNHDA, CDR2 SQIVND (reference sequence). The CDR3 is 12 amino acids. V lost 5 bases, J lost 6 bases, and 10 bases lay in between. The CDR3 nucleotides are TGTGCCAGTAGTCCACTGGGGCATGGCTACACCTTC. Encoded protein: CASSPLGHGYTF.

In its sample, this clonotype was seen many times. The chain is built from TRBV29-1 and TRBJ1-2; D unresolved. Looked up from germline, CDR1 is SQVTM and CDR2 is ANQGSEA. CDR3 length: 15 residues. V was pared by 3 bases and J by 8 bases, with 22 bases between. The CDR3 loop is CSVDRNKVLGGGYTF. The CDR3 nucleotides read TGCAGCGTTGACAGAAACAAGGTCCTTGGAGGAGGCTACACCTTC. Looking up the rest from reference TRBV29-1 and TRBJ1-2 gives the full variable domain: SAVISQKPSRDICQRGTSLTIQCQVDSQVTMMFWYRQQPGQSLTLIATANQGSEATYESGFVIDKFPISRPNLTFSTLTVSNMSPEDSSIYLCSVDRNKVLGGGYTFGSGTRLTVV.

The V call is TRBV12-3 or TRBV12-4, the J call TRBJ1-2, with D hard to call. Trimming removed 5 bases from V and 4 bases from J, with 14 bases in between. The CDR3 length is 14 residues. CDR3 sequence reads: CASSGYSGSYGYTF. The DNA of the CDR3 is TGTGCCAGCAGTGGCTACTCGGGCTCCTATGGCTACACCTTC.

A few counts support this clonotype. V is TRBV11-2 and J is TRBJ2-5; 10 bases line up with TRBD2. Germline loops: CDR1 SGHAT, CDR2 FQNNGV. Trimming at V came to 5 bases and at J to 0 bases, leaving 3 bases not matched to a gene. CDR3 length: 15 residues. This chain's CDR3 is CASSLAGEYQETQYF. The CDR3 DNA sequence: TGTGCCAGCAGCCTAGCGGGGGAGTACCAAGAGACCCAGTACTTC.

The chain carries TRBV6-5 and TRBJ2-3, with 8 bases fitting TRBD2. Germline CDR1 is MNHEY and CDR2 is SVGAGI. The V and J ends lost 5 bases and 0 bases, in that order; junction bases with no gene match: 16. This CDR3 comprises 19 residues. CDR3 DNA sequence: TGTGCCAGCAGTACCGACACCTTGGGACTAGGCACTAGCACAGATACGCAGTATTTT. Residues: CASSTDTLGLGTSTDTQYF.

The J gene is TRBJ2-1, the V gene TRBV4-1, with D unresolved. This CDR3 spans 13 amino acids. V shed 0 bases and J shed 14 bases, with 14 bases lying between them. CDR1 and CDR2 (germline): MGHRA, YSYEKL. Written as DNA, the CDR3 is TGCGCCAGCAGCCAAGAAGGGTCAAAGGGCGAGTTCTTC. This translates into CASSQEGSKGEFF.

This rearrangement joins TRBV11-2 to TRBJ2-3; 10 nucleotides align to TRBD2. CDR3 length: 17 amino acids. Germline V gene data show CDR1 as SGHAT and CDR2 as FQNNGV. With V trimmed by 5 bases and J by 4 bases, 12 bases remained unmatched. Here the CDR3 DNA reads TGTGCCAGCAGCCCCTCCCCTAAGCGGGGGGGCCCAGATACGCAGTATTTT. Protein sequence: CASSPSPKRGGPDTQYF.

This clonotype was seen a few times. The chain links TRBV9 to TRBJ1-1; maybe TRBD1 (5 bases). Germline lookup yields CDR1 SGDLS and CDR2 YYNGEE. The CDR3 is 13 residues long. Trimming removed 0 bases at V and 5 bases at J, with 8 bases between. Here the CDR3 reads CASSVGWGTEAFF. The CDR3 region has the DNA TGTGCCAGCAGCGTAGGATGGGGGACTGAAGCTTTCTTT.